These 28 T cell receptor beta chains were all obtained from the same sample, sequenced in a study of blood T cell repertoires in COVID-19. Produced via immunoSEQ multiplex PCR; TCRdb's table is partial and in-frame only. This sample has some 200,000 clones, with roughly 75% found just once. Sequences were obtained from peripheral blood. The source is a woman between 70 and 85 years old with acute or convalescent COVID-19.

The chain couples TRBV29-1 to TRBJ2-3; 9 bases match TRBD2. J was trimmed by 2 bases and V by 0 bases; bases with no gene match: 6. CDR1 is SQVTM and CDR2 is ANQGSEA in the germline V gene. The CDR3 has 16 residues. The CDR3 is CSVEDSGSRSTDTQYF. The DNA for the CDR3 is TGCAGCGTTGAAGATAGCGGGAGCAGATCCACAGATACGCAGTATTTT.

The chain carries TRBV2 and TRBJ2-5, with 7 bases aligning to TRBD1. Losses at the gene ends were 2 bases for V and 7 bases for J; bases not matched to a gene: 13. CDR1 is SNHLY and CDR2 is FYNNEI in the germline V gene. The CDR3 has 16 amino acids. The CDR3 here is CASSEQSTARQGTQYF. DNA for the CDR3: TGTGCCAGCAGTGAACAATCAACAGCGAGACAGGGGACCCAGTACTTC.

This chain joins TRBV13 and TRBJ1-4; D perhaps matches TRBD1 (5 bases). CDR3 length: 16 residues. Germline V gene data show CDR1 as PRHDT and CDR2 as FYEKMQ (reference sequence). V was shortened by 6 bases and J by 4 bases, with 18 bases between the two germline ends. DNA for the CDR3: TGTGCCAGCAGTGATACTGGGACTGCTCGTAATGAAAAACTGTTTTTT. Amino acid sequence: CASSDTGTARNEKLFF.

This chain links TRBV18 with TRBJ2-7, with D perhaps TRBD2 (6 bases). CDR3 length equals 15 residues. V was pared by 0 bases and J by 0 bases, with 9 bases between. CDR1 and CDR2 from the germline V gene are KGHSH and LQKENI. The CDR3 loop reads CASSPPGRGSYEQYF. The CDR3 DNA reads as TGTGCCAGCTCACCACCCGGGCGGGGCTCCTACGAGCAGTACTTC.

J is TRBJ2-1 and V is TRBV7-6, with 9 bases lining up with TRBD2. V dropped 2 bases and J dropped 2; count of bases not matched to a gene: 13. This CDR3 is 19 amino acids long. In germline, CDR1 is SGHVS, CDR2 FNYEAQ. CDR3: CASSLFASGVTGTYNEQFF. CDR3 coding DNA: TGTGCCAGCAGCTTATTTGCTAGCGGGGTCACGGGGACCTACAATGAGCAGTTCTTC.

This rearrangement joins TRBV7-2 to TRBJ2-5; tentatively, D is TRBD2 (7 bases). Trimming pared 2 bases from V and 5 bases from J, leaving 12 bases between. The CDR3 extends over 14 amino acids. The germline V gene has CDR1 SGHTA and CDR2 FQGNSA. In DNA form, the CDR3 reads TGTGCCAGCAGCTTATCCGGGGGGCGGGAGACCCAGTACTTC. Translating gives CASSLSGGRETQYF.

The CDR3 here is CASSFMGGEQYF. CDR3 bases: TGTGCCAGCAGCTTTATGGGGGGCGAGCAGTACTTC. The chain couples TRBV27 to TRBJ2-7; TRBD2 is a possible D gene (6 bases). The CDR3 is 12 residues long. The germline V gene has CDR1 MNHEY and CDR2 SMNVEV (reference sequence). Trimming pared 6 bases from V and 6 bases from J, leaving 12 bases between.

Concerning this clone: In the same sample, other DNA sequences code for this CDR3. The chain employs TRBV5-4 and TRBJ2-5, with 7 nucleotides matching TRBD1. J gave up 2 bases and V 4 bases, and 5 bases lay outside the gene matches. The CDR3 has 14 residues. Germline V gene sequence: CDR1 SGHNT, CDR2 YYREEE (reference sequence). The CDR3 protein is CASSRQGAQETQYF. Here the CDR3 DNA reads TGTGCCAGCAGCCGACAGGGCGCACAAGAGACCCAGTACTTC.

The chain joins TRBV11-3 to TRBJ1-1, with TRBD1 as a possible D gene (5 bases). This CDR3 comprises 13 residues. The V end lost 0 bases, the J end lost 7 bases, and 9 bases lay between the germline ends. Germline loops: CDR1 SGHNT, CDR2 YENEEA. CDR3 region: CASSLERGGEAFF. The DNA of the CDR3 is TGTGCCAGCAGCTTAGAGCGGGGGGGTGAAGCTTTCTTT.

This sequence joins TRBV13 and TRBJ2-7, with TRBD2 identical over 12 bases. The germline gives CDR1 PRHDT, CDR2 FYEKMQ (reference sequence). This CDR3 is built from 15 residues. Trimming cost V 5 bases and J 6 bases; bases outside gene matches: 8. The CDR3 spells CASSDTSGGTSEQYF. The CDR3 nucleotides are TGTGCCAGCAGCGATACTAGCGGGGGGACAAGCGAGCAGTACTTC.

CDR3 nucleotide sequence: TGTGCCATCTTAGGGACAGGAGACACCGGGGAGCTGTTTTTT. This gives the protein CAILGTGDTGELFF. The chain carries TRBV28 and TRBJ2-2; 8 nucleotides align to TRBD1. There are 14 residues in the CDR3. Trimming cost V 10 bases and J 3 bases; bases outside gene matches: 7. The V gene's germline CDR1 is MDHEN and CDR2 SYDVKM.

V is TRBV7-2 and J is TRBJ1-3, with no clear D. Germline CDR1 SGHTA, CDR2 FQGNSA. This CDR3 comprises 17 residues. V lost 2 bases, J lost 2 bases, and 16 bases lay in between. CDR3 residues: CASSLQSTKRTGNTIYF. CDR3 in DNA: TGTGCCAGCAGCTTACAATCCACAAAACGCACTGGAAACACCATATATTTT. The full variable domain, with the rest looked up from reference TRBV7-2 and TRBJ1-3, is GAGVSQSPSNKVTEKGKDVELRCDPISGHTALYWYRQSLGQGLEFLIYFQGNSAPDKSGLPSDRFSAERTGGSVSTLTIQRTQQEDSAVYLCASSLQSTKRTGNTIYFGEGSWLTVV.

This clone occurred a few times. The V and J genes are TRBV7-2 and TRBJ2-1; D is unclear. Per the germline V gene, CDR1 is SGHTA and CDR2 is FQGNSA. This CDR3 is built from 11 residues. The V end was cut by 3 bases, the J end by 10 bases, with 7 bases between. This chain's CDR3 is CASSFFGEQFF. The CDR3 coding sequence is TGTGCCAGCAGCTTCTTCGGGGAGCAGTTCTTC.

This sequence joins TRBV18 and TRBJ2-5, with TRBD1 identical over 9 bases. Germline CDR1 is KGHSH and CDR2 is LQKENI. The CDR3 runs 15 residues. The V and J ends lost 6 bases and 5 bases, in that order; junction bases with no gene match: 10. CDR3 residues: CASSLGDRESETQYF. The DNA of the CDR3 is TGTGCCAGCTCCCTAGGGGACAGGGAGTCGGAGACCCAGTACTTC.

The V and J genes are TRBV4-1 and TRBJ2-1; maybe TRBD2 (5 bases). This CDR3 is 16 amino acids long. Between the trimmed V and J ends, which lost 3 bases and 2 bases, there was a span of 14 bases. Germline CDR1 is MGHRA and CDR2 is YSYEKL. DNA for the CDR3: TGCGCCAGCAGCCAGACTACCAGTACCGCCTACAATGAGCAGTTCTTC. Amino acids: CASSQTTSTAYNEQFF.

The chain uses TRBV6-4 and TRBJ2-1, with 7 bases that match TRBD1. Unmatched junction bases numbered 9, after V lost 4 bases and J lost 6 bases. Germline V gives CDR1 MRHNA, CDR2 SNTAGT. The CDR3 totals 15 residues. DNA of the CDR3: TGTGCCAGCAGTGCAATTAGGGGGCCAGGCAATGAGCAGTTCTTC. Protein sequence: CASSAIRGPGNEQFF.

This chain joins TRBV20-1 and TRBJ1-2; D is unclear. V was shortened by 3 bases and J by 7 bases, with 18 bases between the two germline ends. Germline V gene lookup returns CDR1 DFQATT and CDR2 SNEGSKA (reference sequence). The CDR3 spans 14 residues. The CDR3 loop reads CSASGEELVGGYTF. DNA of the CDR3: TGCAGTGCTAGTGGGGAGGAATTAGTTGGTGGCTACACCTTC.

The chain uses TRBV5-1 and TRBJ1-1; D is uncertain. The CDR3 extends over 16 amino acids. CDR1 is SGHRS, CDR2 YFSETQ, per germline. Trimming took 0 bases from V and 2 from J, leaving 14 bases between them. The CDR3 loop is CASSLGFEEPNTEAFF. CDR3 nucleotides: TGCGCCAGCAGCTTGGGGTTTGAGGAGCCTAACACTGAAGCTTTCTTT.

This clone was seen more than once but under ten times. The chain joins TRBV6-5 to TRBJ2-7; 8 bases fit TRBD1. Germline values: CDR1 MNHEY, CDR2 SVGAGI. The CDR3 is made up of 15 amino acids. V dropped 5 bases and J dropped 3; count of bases not matched to a gene: 9. In DNA, the CDR3 is TGTGCCAGCAGTCCAACCCAGGGGGCTAACTACGAGCAGTACTTC. It encodes CASSPTQGANYEQYF.

The chain uses TRBV9 and TRBJ2-2, with TRBD1 identical over 11 bases. CDR3 size: 15 residues. In germline, CDR1 is SGDLS, CDR2 YYNGEE. V shed 4 bases, J shed 4 bases, and the junction held 3 bases outside the gene matches. CDR3 sequence reads: CASSRGTGGTGELFF. The CDR3 DNA follows: TGTGCCAGCAGCCGGGGGACAGGGGGCACCGGGGAGCTGTTTTTT.

This clone has a single count. J is TRBJ2-3 and V is TRBV4-2, with 14 bases fitting TRBD2. The V gene end was trimmed by 3 bases and the J gene end by 4 bases; junction bases not matched to a gene: 12. This CDR3 has 19 residues. Germline V gene lookup returns CDR1 LGHNA and CDR2 YNFKEQ. CDR3 in amino acids: CASSQDGTSGGRVADTQYF. In DNA, the CDR3 is TGTGCCAGCAGCCAGGACGGGACTAGCGGGGGCCGAGTGGCAGATACGCAGTATTTT.

V is TRBV6-5 and J is TRBJ1-2, with unresolved D. The CDR3 spans 11 residues. Trimming removed 8 bases at V and 3 bases at J, with 7 bases between. Germline lookup yields CDR1 MNHEY and CDR2 SVGAGI. The CDR3 spells CASGTDYGYTF. The CDR3 nucleotides are TGTGCCAGCGGCACAGACTATGGCTACACCTTC.

V gene TRBV2 combines with J gene TRBJ2-2, with 8 bases that match TRBD2. Germline V gene lookup returns CDR1 SNHLY and CDR2 FYNNEI. V lost 3 bases, J lost 7 bases, and 10 bases stayed unmatched. The CDR3 is 16 residues long. The CDR3 is CASSEGGGGIIGELFF. CDR3 DNA: TGTGCCAGCAGTGAGGGAGGCGGGGGGATCATCGGGGAGCTGTTTTTT.

The chain carries TRBV29-1 and TRBJ1-2; 11 bases are shared with TRBD1. V gave up 6 bases and J gave up 6 bases; unmatched junction bases: 6. The CDR3 consists of 13 residues. Germline CDR1 reads SQVTM; CDR2 reads ANQGSEA. The CDR3 loop reads CSVEEDRGHGYTF. CDR3 in DNA: TGCAGCGTCGAGGAGGACAGGGGGCATGGCTACACCTTC.

A few counts support this clone. V and J are TRBV6-5 and TRBJ1-2; tentatively, D is TRBD1 (6 bases). CDR1 MNHEY and CDR2 SVGAGI come from the germline V gene. V dropped 2 bases and J dropped 2 bases, with 12 bases sitting between them. This CDR3 contains 15 residues. The CDR3, as DNA: TGTGCCAGCAGTTACAGCTTTACAGGGAACTATGGCTACACCTTC. Protein: CASSYSFTGNYGYTF.

This chain uses TRBV10-3 with TRBJ2-1, with D maybe TRBD1 (6 bases). The germline V gene has CDR1 ENHRY and CDR2 SYGVKD. The CDR3 runs to 12 residues. V shed 3 bases and J shed 6 bases, with 6 bases lying between them. The CDR3 spells CAISEQGNEQFF. CDR3 DNA: TGTGCCATCAGTGAACAGGGCAATGAGCAGTTCTTC.

The count of this clone is one. The V call is TRBV29-1, the J call TRBJ1-2; D remains ambiguous. CDR1 is SQVTM and CDR2 is ANQGSEA in the germline V gene. V shed 0 bases and J shed 3 bases, with 8 bases lying between them. The CDR3 is 13 residues long. The CDR3 DNA sequence: TGCAGCGTTGAAGATTATAGAGACTATGGCTACACCTTC. Translated, it gives CSVEDYRDYGYTF.

The chain links TRBV6-6 to TRBJ2-7, with 7 bases matching TRBD1. CDR3 length: 13 amino acids. V shed 11 bases and J 6 bases; nucleotides not matched to a gene: 13. Looked up from germline, CDR1 is MNHNY and CDR2 is SVGAGI (reference sequence). As DNA, the CDR3 is TGTGCCTCCTCCGGGACAGAAACAGCCGAGCAGTACTTC. It is translated as CASSGTETAEQYF.